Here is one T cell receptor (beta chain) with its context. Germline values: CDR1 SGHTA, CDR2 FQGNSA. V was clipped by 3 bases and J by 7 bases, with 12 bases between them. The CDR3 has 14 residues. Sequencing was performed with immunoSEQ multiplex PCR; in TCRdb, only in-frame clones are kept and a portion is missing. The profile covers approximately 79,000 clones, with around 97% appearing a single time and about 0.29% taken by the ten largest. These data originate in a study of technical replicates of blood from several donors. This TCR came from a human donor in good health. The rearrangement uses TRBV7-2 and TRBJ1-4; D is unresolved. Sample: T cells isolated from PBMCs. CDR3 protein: CASSLSGDSEKLFF. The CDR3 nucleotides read TGTGCCAGCAGCTTGTCAGGCGATAGTGAAAAACTGTTTTTT. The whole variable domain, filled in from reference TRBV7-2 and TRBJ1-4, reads GAGVSQSPSNKVTEKGKDVELRCDPISGHTALYWYRQSLGQGLEFLIYFQGNSAPDKSGLPSDRFSAERTGGSVSTLTIQRTQQEDSAVYLCASSLSGDSEKLFFGSGTQLSVL.